A single sample gave rise to the 6 T cell receptor beta chains below, sequenced in a study of CD8+ T cells in alopecia areata. Treatment reported: oral pan-JAK inhibitor, 5-10 mg twice daily. Sequencing used cDNA as its template, made by extracting RNA and reverse transcribing it. Sequencing was performed with immunoSEQ multiplex PCR; in TCRdb, only in-frame clones are kept and a portion is missing. The sample lists around 70,000 clones, over 25% occurring once. This material consisted of CD8+ T cells sorted from blood, taken at week 4, from a patient treated with tofacitinib. Source of these receptors: a human donor with alopecia areata.

This clone was counted between two and nine times. The rearrangement joins TRBV19 to TRBJ2-7; weak D call: TRBD1 (6 bases). CDR1 and CDR2 (germline): LNHDA, SQIVND (reference sequence). V was pared by 7 bases and J by 3 bases, with 13 bases between. This CDR3 is 13 amino acids long. CDR3 loop: CASTPRGYYEQYF. DNA for the CDR3: TGTGCCAGTACTCCCAGGGGATACTACGAGCAGTACTTC. Full variable domain (rest looked up from reference TRBV19 and TRBJ2-7): DGGITQSPKYLFRKEGQNVTLSCEQNLNHDAMYWYRQDPGQGLRLIYYSQIVNDFQKGDIAEGYSVSREKKESFPLTVTSAQKNPTAFYLCASTPRGYYEQYFGPGTRLTVT.

V usage is TRBV5-1 and J usage is TRBJ1-2; D uncertain. The CDR3 has 13 amino acids. Trimming removed 1 base from V and 2 bases from J, with 6 bases in between. Per germline, CDR1 SGHRS and CDR2 YFSETQ. The CDR3 DNA reads TGCGCCAGCAGCTTGAGCGGGAACTATGGCTACACCTTC. The encoded protein is CASSLSGNYGYTF.

A few counts support this clone. The chain recombines TRBV6-1 with TRBJ1-3; D possibly corresponds to TRBD1 (5 bases). The CDR3 length is 15 residues. Germline CDR1 reads MNHNS; CDR2 reads SASEGT. Between the trimmed V and J ends, which lost 7 bases and 2 bases, there was a span of 15 bases. The CDR3 sequence is CASTLGTRAGNTIYF. CDR3 nucleotides: TGTGCCAGCACCCTCGGGACCCGCGCTGGAAACACCATATATTTT.

This clone was seen more than once but under ten times. The V and J genes are TRBV11-2 and TRBJ2-7; no definite D call. The CDR3 consists of 12 residues. Per the germline V gene, CDR1 is SGHAT and CDR2 is FQNNGV. V shed 5 bases and J shed 6 bases, with 11 bases lying between them. CDR3 nucleotide sequence: TGTGCCAGCAGCCATCTCTCGTTCGAGCAGTACTTC. It specifies CASSHLSFEQYF. The complete variable domain, with remaining parts taken from reference TRBV11-2 and TRBJ2-7, reads EAGVAQSPRYKIIEKRQSVAFWCNPISGHATLYWYQQILGQGPKLLIQFQNNGVVDDSQLPKDRFSAERLKGVDSTLKIQPAKLEDSAVYLCASSHLSFEQYFGPGTRLTVT.

The CDR3 spells CAWNTGELFF. As DNA, the CDR3 is TGTGCCTGGAACACCGGGGAGCTGTTTTTT. The chain combines TRBV30 with TRBJ2-2; D gene ambiguous. Trimming stripped 4 bases from V and 3 bases from J, with 0 bases between. This CDR3 has 10 amino acids. Germline CDR1 GTSNPN, CDR2 SVGIG (reference sequence). The whole variable domain, filled in from reference TRBV30 and TRBJ2-2, reads SQTIHQWPATLVQPVGSPLSLECTVEGTSNPNLYWYRQAAGRGLQLLFYSVGIGQISSEVPQNLSASRPQDRQFILSSKKLLLSDSGFYLCAWNTGELFFGEGSRLTVL.

V gene TRBV7-2 combines with J gene TRBJ2-7; perhaps TRBD1 as D (5 bases). This CDR3 comprises 14 residues. Germline-derived CDR1 and CDR2 are SGHTA and FQGNSA. V was cut by 3 bases and J by 2 bases, with 11 bases left in between. DNA for the CDR3: TGTGCCAGCAGCTTGGGAACAGGACCCTACGAGCAGTACTTC. Its protein product is CASSLGTGPYEQYF.